This T cell receptor (beta chain) was identified during a study of shared T cell receptors in the human thymus. The ends lost 3 bases at V and 5 bases at J; junction bases unmatched: 9. The germline gives CDR1 WNHNN, CDR2 SYGVQD (reference sequence). CDR3 size: 16 residues. Libraries were prepared by immunoSEQ multiplex PCR; TCRdb keeps only in-frame clonotypes and omits some of them. The table lists under 450,000 clones, 95% of them singletons. This receptor was identified in a human donor. The chain employs TRBV10-1 and TRBJ2-1; 8 bases agree with TRBD2. Sequenced sample: thymocytes. The CDR3 loop reads CASSDASGPGDNEQFF. CDR3 DNA: TGCGCCAGCAGTGACGCTAGCGGGCCCGGGGACAATGAGCAGTTCTTC.